The clone carrying this T cell receptor (beta chain) was recorded at least ten times. Its antigen is unidentified. The data were produced by immunoSEQ multiplex PCR, yet TCRdb's version contains in-frame clones alone and is incomplete. The data contain some 120,000 clones, approximately 90% of them singletons. This CDR3 comprises 12 residues. V lost 5 bases and J lost 2, with 6 bases in between. Germline V lookup: CDR1 MNHEY, CDR2 SMNVEV (reference sequence). The sample is drawn from a study of T cell responses to AZD1222 COVID-19 vaccine. Findings of the study overall: As reported, nearly half of all spike-specific TCRs target variant regions that are unmutated. Spike-wide vaccine-associated CD4 TCRs dominated at 160-218 and 743-854. An increase in Spike-specific TCR breadth and depth was observed after two AZD1222 doses.

This receptor was taken from an adult in good health. Sequencing was performed on peripheral blood, taken on day 0 of AZD1222 vaccination. The chain joins TRBV27 to TRBJ2-5; D is uncertain. CDR3 DNA sequence: TGTGCCAGCAGTCCACAGCAAGAGACCCAGTACTTC. This translates into CASSPQQETQYF.